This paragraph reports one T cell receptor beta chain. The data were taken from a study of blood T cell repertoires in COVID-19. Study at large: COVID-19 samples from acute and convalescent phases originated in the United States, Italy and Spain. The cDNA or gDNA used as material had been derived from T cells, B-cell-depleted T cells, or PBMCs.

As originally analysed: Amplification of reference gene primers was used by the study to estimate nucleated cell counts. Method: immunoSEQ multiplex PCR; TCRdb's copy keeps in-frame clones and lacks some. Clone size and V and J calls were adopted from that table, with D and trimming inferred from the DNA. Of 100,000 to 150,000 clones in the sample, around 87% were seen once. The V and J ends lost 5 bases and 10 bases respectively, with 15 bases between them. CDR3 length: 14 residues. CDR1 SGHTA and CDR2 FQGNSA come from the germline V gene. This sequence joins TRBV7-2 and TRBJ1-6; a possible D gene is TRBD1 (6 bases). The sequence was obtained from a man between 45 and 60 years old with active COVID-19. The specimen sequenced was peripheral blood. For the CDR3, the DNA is TGTGCCAGCAGCGGAACAGGGTACTACTCACCCCTCCACTTT. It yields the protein CASSGTGYYSPLHF.